The 5 T cell receptor beta chains below all came from one sample that was sequenced in a study of T cell responses to AZD1222 COVID-19 vaccine. The data were produced by immunoSEQ multiplex PCR, yet TCRdb's version contains in-frame clones alone and is incomplete. This sample carries some 99,000 clones, around 87% of them seen once, and the ten largest clones take around 4.4%. Sequencing used peripheral blood, obtained 28 days after the second AZD1222 dose. Every receptor here comes from an adult who received the AZD1222 COVID-19 vaccine.

The chain recombines TRBV9 with TRBJ1-1, with D perhaps TRBD1 (5 bases). The CDR3 runs to 16 residues. Germline-derived CDR1 and CDR2 are SGDLS and YYNGEE. V lost 0 bases and J lost 3, with 15 bases in between. In nucleotides, the CDR3 is TGTGCCAGCAGCGTAGTAGGCAGGGTGGGGGACACTGAAGCTTTCTTT. Translated: CASSVVGRVGDTEAFF.

CDR3 protein: CARSLTEKVNQPQHF. CDR3 nucleotides: TGTGCCAGAAGCTTGACGGAGAAGGTCAATCAGCCCCAGCATTTT. The chain has TRBV5-3 and TRBJ1-5; D unresolved. TRBV5-3 is treated as an ORF (open reading frame) with a function not yet certain. CDR3 length: 15 amino acids. V lost 1 base to trimming and J lost 3 bases, with 11 bases between them.

The chain recombines TRBV7-9 with TRBJ1-2; tentatively, D is TRBD1 (5 bases). Trimming removed 3 bases from V and 8 bases from J, with 19 bases in between. The CDR3 runs to 15 residues. In germline, CDR1 is SEHNR, CDR2 FQNEAQ (reference sequence). The CDR3 is CASSFGDPPPGGYTF. The CDR3 nucleotides are TGTGCCAGCAGCTTCGGGGACCCACCTCCAGGCGGCTACACCTTC.

This chain joins TRBV7-9 and TRBJ2-5, with 8 bases fitting TRBD1. Germline CDR1 is SEHNR and CDR2 is FQNEAQ (reference sequence). The CDR3 loop spans 14 amino acids. J was trimmed by 4 bases and V by 5 bases; bases with no gene match: 6. The CDR3 spells CASSPSGGGETQYF. The CDR3, as DNA: TGTGCCAGCAGCCCGTCAGGGGGCGGAGAGACCCAGTACTTC.

The V and J genes are TRBV9 and TRBJ2-7; TRBD2 is a possible D gene (5 bases). This CDR3 is built from 15 residues. Germline CDR1 SGDLS, CDR2 YYNGEE. Deletions cut 4 bases from V and 3 bases from J, with 17 bases between. The CDR3 sequence: CASSLLPGSVYEQYF. The CDR3 nucleotides are TGTGCCAGCAGCCTCCTTCCGGGGTCCGTCTACGAGCAGTACTTC.